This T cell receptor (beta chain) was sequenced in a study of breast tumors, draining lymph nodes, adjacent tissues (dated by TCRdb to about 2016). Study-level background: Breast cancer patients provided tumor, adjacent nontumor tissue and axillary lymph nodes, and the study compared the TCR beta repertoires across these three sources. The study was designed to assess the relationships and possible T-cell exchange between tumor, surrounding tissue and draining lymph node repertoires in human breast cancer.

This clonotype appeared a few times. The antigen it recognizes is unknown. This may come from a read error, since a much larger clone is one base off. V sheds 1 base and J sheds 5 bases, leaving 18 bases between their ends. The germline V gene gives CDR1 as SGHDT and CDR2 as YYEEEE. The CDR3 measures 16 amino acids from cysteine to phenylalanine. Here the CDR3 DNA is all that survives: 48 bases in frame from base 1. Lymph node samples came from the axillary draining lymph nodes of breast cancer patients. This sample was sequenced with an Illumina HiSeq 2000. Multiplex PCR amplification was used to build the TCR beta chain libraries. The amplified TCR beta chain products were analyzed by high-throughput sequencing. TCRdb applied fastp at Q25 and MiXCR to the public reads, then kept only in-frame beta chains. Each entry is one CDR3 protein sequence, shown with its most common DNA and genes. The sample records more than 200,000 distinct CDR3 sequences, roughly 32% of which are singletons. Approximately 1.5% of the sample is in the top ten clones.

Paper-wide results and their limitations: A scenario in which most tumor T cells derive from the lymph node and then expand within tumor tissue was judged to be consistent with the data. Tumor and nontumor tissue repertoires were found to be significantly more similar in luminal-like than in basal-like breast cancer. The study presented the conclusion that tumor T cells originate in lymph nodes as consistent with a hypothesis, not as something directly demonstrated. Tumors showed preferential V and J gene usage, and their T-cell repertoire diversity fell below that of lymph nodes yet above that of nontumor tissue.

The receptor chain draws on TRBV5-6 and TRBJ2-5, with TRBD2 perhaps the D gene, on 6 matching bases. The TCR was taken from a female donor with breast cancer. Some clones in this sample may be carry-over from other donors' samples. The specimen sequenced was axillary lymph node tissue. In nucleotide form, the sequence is TGTGCCAGCAGCTTGTGGGCTACCGGGAGTATGGAGACCCAGTACTTC. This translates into CASSLWATGSMETQYF.